This T cell receptor beta chain was found in a study of CD8 T cell repertoires and HIV-1 epitope variants. The wider study: Twenty-five autologous and known Gag and Nef epitope variant peptides each stimulated T cells separately. Tested: three Gag epitope families, Nef HW9 and YT9. 1M T cells were kept uncultured as a baseline. Findings of the study overall: The TAALDMSHF plasma variant had no responses, unlike KF9 (about five clonotypes) and HW9 (one).

Some clones are missing from TCRdb's copy, which holds only in-frame ones; the method was immunoSEQ multiplex PCR. The sample holds about 2,400 clones, 73% seen once. Details on this clone: The antigen is unknown.

CDR1 and CDR2 (germline): MGHDK, SYGVNS. Trimming took off 0 bases at V and 6 bases at J, with 18 bases between the two ends. The length of the CDR3 is 16 residues. The TCR was taken from a male donor with HIV. Sequences were obtained from cultured CD8+ T cells derived from PBMCs. The chain joins TRBV25-1 to TRBJ2-7, with D perhaps matching TRBD1 or TRBD2 (5 bases each). This CDR3 is CASSEYASLGPGEQYF. The CDR3 DNA reads as TGTGCCAGCAGTGAATATGCTAGCTTGGGACCCGGCGAGCAGTACTTC.